These 18 T cell receptor beta chains were sequenced from one sample in a study of blood T cell repertoires in COVID-19. TCRdb's table, derived via immunoSEQ multiplex PCR, lists solely in-frame clones and lacks some. The data show about 240,000 clones, about four fifths seen once. Sequencing used peripheral blood. The receptors derive from a man aged 25 to 45 who had recovered from COVID-19.

The chain links TRBV5-1 to TRBJ2-7, with a tentative D call TRBD2 (6 bases). The CDR3 length is 14 residues. The germline V gene encodes CDR1 SGHRS and CDR2 YFSETQ. The V end lost 0 bases, the J end lost 1 base, and 8 bases lay between the germline ends. The CDR3 DNA sequence: TGCGCCAGCAGCTTGGACGCGGGGTCCTACGAGCAGTACGTC. Amino acids: CASSLDAGSYEQYV.

This chain joins TRBV2 and TRBJ1-5, with 7 bases lining up with TRBD1. The germline V gene encodes CDR1 SNHLY and CDR2 FYNNEI. The ends lost 6 bases at V and 0 bases at J; junction bases unmatched: 5. The CDR3 runs 15 residues. The CDR3 sequence: CASSWTGASNQPQHF. The CDR3 DNA is TGTGCCAGCAGCTGGACAGGCGCTAGCAATCAGCCCCAGCATTTT.

V usage is TRBV19 and J usage is TRBJ2-5, with D possibly matching TRBD1 (6 bases). Trimming left V 4 bases short and J 7 bases short, with 16 bases between. Germline V gene sequence: CDR1 LNHDA, CDR2 SQIVND (reference sequence). The CDR3 extends over 14 amino acids. Here the CDR3 DNA reads TGTGCCAGTAGTAGCACAGGGAGAGGGGGGACCCAGTACTTC. This gives the protein CASSSTGRGGTQYF.

The chain joins TRBV5-1 to TRBJ2-1; possible D gene TRBD1, 5 bases. Germline assignment: CDR1 SGHRS and CDR2 YFSETQ. This CDR3 region has 14 residues. V lost 1 base and J 6 bases, leaving 11 bases between the germline ends. CDR3 residues: CASSLRQGSNEQFF. CDR3 DNA: TGCGCCAGCAGCTTGCGGCAGGGTTCCAATGAGCAGTTCTTC.

The rearrangement joins TRBV6-5 to TRBJ1-5; 8 bases align to TRBD1. V lost 4 bases, J lost 7 bases, and 9 bases stayed unmatched. The CDR3 runs 15 residues. Germline-derived CDR1 and CDR2 are MNHEY and SVGAGI. The CDR3 bases are TGTGCCAGCAGTTTGTTAGTGGACAGGGACCAGCCCCAGCATTTT. Protein sequence: CASSLLVDRDQPQHF.

CDR3 amino acids: CASSSLGHLLSFYEQYF. For the CDR3, the DNA is TGTGCCAGCAGCTCACTGGGACACCTGTTATCTTTCTACGAGCAGTACTTC. The rearrangement uses TRBV7-3 and TRBJ2-7; D may be TRBD1 (6 bases). Germline CDR1 is SGHTA and CDR2 is FQGTGA. V lost 4 bases and J lost 3, with 22 bases in between. This CDR3 has 17 residues.

This CDR3 reads CASSQTGGEQYV. Written as DNA, the CDR3 is TGTGCCAGCAGTCAGACAGGGGGCGAGCAGTACGTC. The chain uses TRBV28 and TRBJ2-7, with 9 bases fitting TRBD1. The CDR3 is 12 residues long. V shed 5 bases, J shed 6 bases, and the junction held 2 bases outside the gene matches. Germline-derived CDR1 and CDR2 are MDHEN and SYDVKM.

V gene TRBV7-8 combines with J gene TRBJ2-6; TRBD1 is a possible D gene (6 bases). CDR3 length: 16 residues. Trimming took 2 bases from V and 0 from J, leaving 8 bases between them. The germline V gene has CDR1 SGHVS and CDR2 FQNEAQ. CDR3 loop: CASSLLTGSGANVLTF. The CDR3 nucleotides are TGTGCCAGCAGCTTATTGACAGGCTCTGGGGCCAACGTCCTGACTTTC.

This clone has at least ten counts. As DNA, the CDR3 is TGCGCCAGCAGCCCACCCGCAGGGGGTGGTGGCTACACCTTC. This translates into CASSPPAGGGGYTF. The chain uses TRBV4-1 and TRBJ1-2; TRBD1 matches at 7 bases. Germline V gene data show CDR1 as MGHRA and CDR2 as YSYEKL. The CDR3 loop spans 14 amino acids. The V segment lost 4 bases and the J segment 7 bases; nucleotides outside the gene matches: 9.

This clone came up once. The chain uses TRBV9 and TRBJ1-5, with D tentatively TRBD1 (6 bases). CDR1 is SGDLS, CDR2 YYNGEE, per germline. The CDR3 is 14 amino acids. Trimming left V 3 bases short and J 1 base short, with 8 bases between. The CDR3 DNA reads as TGTGCCAGCAGCGCCCAGGGGAGCAATCAGCCCCAGCATTTT. Translation: CASSAQGSNQPQHF.

This clone showed up just a few times. The chain uses TRBV5-4 and TRBJ1-2; TRBD1 might be the D (5 bases). CDR3 length equals 15 residues. The V gene lost 6 bases and the J gene lost 3 bases, with 18 bases spanning the gap. Germline-derived CDR1 and CDR2 are SGHNT and YYREEE (reference sequence). The CDR3 DNA follows: TGTGCCAGCACAAGTAACAGCAGGGTTGACTATGGCTACACCTTC. This codes for CASTSNSRVDYGYTF.

This clone was observed once. The chain couples TRBV4-1 to TRBJ2-5; TRBD1 matches at 8 bases. From germline, CDR1 is MGHRA and CDR2 YSYEKL. CDR3 length: 15 amino acids. The ends lost 4 bases at V and 5 bases at J; junction bases unmatched: 9. The CDR3 bases are TGCGCCAGCAGCCCCCCAGGACAGGGCGTCGAGACCCAGTACTTC. It encodes CASSPPGQGVETQYF.

The chain carries TRBV6-2 or TRBV6-3 and TRBJ2-2, with TRBD2 matching over 8 bases. Germline trimming cut 6 bases from V and 7 bases from J; bases unmatched to any gene: 28. The germline V gene has CDR1 MNHEY and CDR2 SVGEGT. The CDR3 runs to 21 residues. This chain's CDR3 is CASSTPLRAKNSGGASGELFF. CDR3 DNA: TGTGCCAGCAGCACACCTCTTCGAGCCAAAAATTCCGGGGGGGCGAGCGGGGAGCTGTTTTTT.

This clone was counted only a few times. This sequence joins TRBV30 and TRBJ1-6, with a weak D call TRBD1 (5 bases). The CDR3 loop spans 13 amino acids. CDR1 is GTSNPN and CDR2 is SVGIG in the germline V gene (reference sequence). The V end was cut by 7 bases, the J end by 7 bases, with 14 bases between. The CDR3 protein is CASPRVLNSPLHF. CDR3 coding DNA: TGTGCCTCCCCCAGGGTTTTGAATTCACCCCTCCACTTT.

This clone was detected only once. The chain is built from TRBV6-4 and TRBJ2-7; TRBD2 agrees at 7 bases. There are 13 residues in the CDR3. V gave up 2 bases and J gave up 5 bases; unmatched junction bases: 3. The V gene's germline CDR1 is MRHNA and CDR2 SNTAGT. The CDR3 DNA reads as TGTGCCAGCAGTGACAGGGAGGGCGACGAGCAGTACTTC. Amino acids: CASSDREGDEQYF.

This clone was seen only a few times. The chain recombines TRBV5-6 with TRBJ1-1, with D possibly matching TRBD1 (6 bases). This CDR3 region has 14 residues. In germline, CDR1 is SGHDT, CDR2 YYEEEE. The ends were cut back, 1 base at V and 8 bases at J, with 15 bases in the middle. The CDR3 reads CASSLRGARVEAFF. CDR3 DNA: TGTGCCAGCAGCTTGCGGGGGGCGCGGGTCGAAGCTTTCTTT.

The V call is TRBV6-5, the J call TRBJ2-7; 12 bases line up with TRBD1. Trimming at V came to 0 bases and at J to 2 bases, leaving 2 bases not matched to a gene. The CDR3 has 16 residues. The germline CDR1 and CDR2 sequences are MNHEY and SVGAGI. The CDR3 protein is CASSYSRDRGPYEQYF. CDR3 sequence (DNA): TGTGCCAGCAGTTACTCGAGGGACAGGGGGCCCTACGAGCAGTACTTC.

This clone was picked up a small number of times. The chain uses TRBV7-9 and TRBJ1-1; tentatively, D is TRBD1 (5 bases). The CDR3 covers 15 residues. V gave up 8 bases and J gave up 4 bases, with 20 bases separating them. In germline, CDR1 is SEHNR, CDR2 FQNEAQ (reference sequence). CDR3 residues: CASSFPSGGRTEAFF. The CDR3 DNA reads as TGTGCCAGCTCTTTTCCCTCGGGGGGACGCACTGAAGCTTTCTTT.